The present T cell receptor beta chain was sequenced within a study of shared clonotypes between healthy human individuals. Points from the study as a whole: Naive subsets typically showed greater estimated richness than memory subsets.

Per the original methods: ImmunoSEQ output held junction-only sequences without quality scores, so filtering differed. Here immunoSEQ multiplex PCR was the method, and the copy in TCRdb shows in-frame clones only, minus some. V, J and clone size are those of that table, while D and trimming were read from the DNA. The table has roughly 1,500,000 clones, 98% seen once. As regards this clone: What it binds is not known.

This CDR3 comprises 16 residues. The junction had 4 bases not matched to a gene; V was cut back by 6 bases and J by 0 bases. The germline gives CDR1 MGHDK, CDR2 SYGVNS. Specimen: naive CD4+ T cells sorted from blood. Indicated subset: CD45RA+ positively selected. The receptor's source is a man aged 25 to 45 in good health. The J gene is TRBJ2-1, the V gene TRBV25-1, with 11 nucleotides matching TRBD2. The CDR3 region has the DNA TGTGCCAGCAGGACTAGCGGGGCGAGCTCCTACAATGAGCAGTTCTTC. Translating gives CASRTSGASSYNEQFF.